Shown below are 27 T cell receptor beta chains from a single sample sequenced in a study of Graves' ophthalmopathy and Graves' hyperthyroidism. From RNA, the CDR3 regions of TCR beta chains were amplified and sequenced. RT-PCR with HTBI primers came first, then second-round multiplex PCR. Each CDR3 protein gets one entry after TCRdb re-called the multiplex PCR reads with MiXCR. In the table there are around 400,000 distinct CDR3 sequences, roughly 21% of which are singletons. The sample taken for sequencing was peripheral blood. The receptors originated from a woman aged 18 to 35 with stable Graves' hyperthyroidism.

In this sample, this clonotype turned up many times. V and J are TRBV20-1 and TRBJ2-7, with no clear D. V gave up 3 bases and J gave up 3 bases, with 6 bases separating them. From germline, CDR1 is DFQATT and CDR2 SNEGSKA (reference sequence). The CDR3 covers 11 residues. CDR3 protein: CSARWGYEQYF. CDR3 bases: TGCAGTGCTAGGTGGGGCTACGAGCAGTACTTC.

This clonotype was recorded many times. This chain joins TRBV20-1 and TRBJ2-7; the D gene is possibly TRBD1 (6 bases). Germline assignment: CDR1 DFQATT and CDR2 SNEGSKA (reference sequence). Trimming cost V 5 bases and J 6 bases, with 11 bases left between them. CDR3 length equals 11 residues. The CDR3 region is CSAQGLVEQYF. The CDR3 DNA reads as TGCAGTGCTCAGGGGCTAGTCGAGCAGTACTTC.

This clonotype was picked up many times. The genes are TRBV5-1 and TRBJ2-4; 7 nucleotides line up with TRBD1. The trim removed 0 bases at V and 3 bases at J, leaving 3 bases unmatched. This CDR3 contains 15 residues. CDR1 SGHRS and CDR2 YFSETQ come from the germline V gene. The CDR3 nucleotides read TGCGCCAGCAGCTTGGGACAGGGAGACAAAAACATTCAGTACTTC. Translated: CASSLGQGDKNIQYF.

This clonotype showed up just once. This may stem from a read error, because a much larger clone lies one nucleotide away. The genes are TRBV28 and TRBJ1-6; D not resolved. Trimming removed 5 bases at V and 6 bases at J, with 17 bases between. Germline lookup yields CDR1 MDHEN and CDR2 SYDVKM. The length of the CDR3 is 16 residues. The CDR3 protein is CASSRWVGIGNSPLHF. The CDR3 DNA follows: TGTGCCAGCAGTCGCTGGGTGGGGATAGGTAATTCACCCCTCCACTTT. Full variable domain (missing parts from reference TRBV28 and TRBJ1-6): DVKVTQSSRYLVKRTGEKVFLECVQDMDHENMFWYRQDPGLGLRLIYFSYDVKMKEKGDIPEGYSVSREKKERFSLILESASTNQTSMYLCASSRWVGIGNSPLHFGNGTRLTVT.

The CDR3 protein is CSVVRAGTGNTIYF. DNA for the CDR3: TGCAGCGTTGTTCGGGCCGGTACTGGAAACACCATATATTTT. This chain uses TRBV29-1 with TRBJ1-3; D gene uncertain. This CDR3 is 14 amino acids long. Germline assignment: CDR1 SQVTM and CDR2 ANQGSEA. The germline V and J ends were trimmed by 4 bases and 2 bases, with 12 bases remaining between them.

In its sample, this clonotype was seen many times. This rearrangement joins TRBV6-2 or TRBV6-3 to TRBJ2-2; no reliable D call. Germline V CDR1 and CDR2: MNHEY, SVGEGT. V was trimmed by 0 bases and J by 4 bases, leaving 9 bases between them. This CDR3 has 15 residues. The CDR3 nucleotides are TGTGCCAGCAGTTACTCTGGTGGAATCACCGGGGAGCTGTTTTTT. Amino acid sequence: CASSYSGGITGELFF.

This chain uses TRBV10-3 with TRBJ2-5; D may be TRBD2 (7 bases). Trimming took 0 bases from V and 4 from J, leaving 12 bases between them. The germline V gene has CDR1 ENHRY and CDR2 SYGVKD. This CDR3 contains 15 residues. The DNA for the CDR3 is TGTGCCATCAGTGAGTCGACGGGGGGCTCAGAGACCCAGTACTTC. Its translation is CAISESTGGSETQYF.

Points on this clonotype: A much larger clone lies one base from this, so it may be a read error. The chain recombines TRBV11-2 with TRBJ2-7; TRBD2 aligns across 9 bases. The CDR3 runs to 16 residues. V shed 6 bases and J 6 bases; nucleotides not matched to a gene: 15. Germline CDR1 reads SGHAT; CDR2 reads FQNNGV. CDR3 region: CASRQGRGLAKGEQYF. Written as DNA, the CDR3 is TGTGCCAGCAGGCAGGGAAGGGGACTAGCTAAAGGCGAGCAGTACTTC.

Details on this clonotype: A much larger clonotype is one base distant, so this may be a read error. The CDR3, as DNA: TGTGCCAGCAGTTACGGGATCAACTACGAGCAGTACTTC. Amino acids: CASSYGINYEQYF. V usage is TRBV6-5 and J usage is TRBJ2-7; D is unresolved. The CDR3 consists of 13 residues. V lost 2 bases and J lost 3, with 8 bases in between. In germline, CDR1 is MNHEY, CDR2 SVGAGI.

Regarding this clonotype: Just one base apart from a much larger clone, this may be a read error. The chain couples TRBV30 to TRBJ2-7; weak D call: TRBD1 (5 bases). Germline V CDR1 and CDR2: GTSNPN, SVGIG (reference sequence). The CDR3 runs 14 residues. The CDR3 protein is CAWKRQGDTYEQCF. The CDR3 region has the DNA TGTGCCTGGAAGAGGCAGGGTGACACCTACGAGCAGTGCTTC.

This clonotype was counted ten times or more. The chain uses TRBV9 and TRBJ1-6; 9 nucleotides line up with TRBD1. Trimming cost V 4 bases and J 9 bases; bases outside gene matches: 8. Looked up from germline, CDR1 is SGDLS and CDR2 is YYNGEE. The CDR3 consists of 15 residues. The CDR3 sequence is CASSPTDRGGSPLHF. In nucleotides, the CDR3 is TGTGCCAGCAGCCCGACGGACAGGGGTGGTTCACCCCTCCACTTT.

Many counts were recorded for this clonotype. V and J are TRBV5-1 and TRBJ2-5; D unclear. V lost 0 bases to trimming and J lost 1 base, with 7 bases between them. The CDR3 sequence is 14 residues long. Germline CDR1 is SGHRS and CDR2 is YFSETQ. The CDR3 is CASSLGWAQETQYF. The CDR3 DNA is TGCGCCAGCAGCTTGGGGTGGGCCCAAGAGACCCAGTACTTC.

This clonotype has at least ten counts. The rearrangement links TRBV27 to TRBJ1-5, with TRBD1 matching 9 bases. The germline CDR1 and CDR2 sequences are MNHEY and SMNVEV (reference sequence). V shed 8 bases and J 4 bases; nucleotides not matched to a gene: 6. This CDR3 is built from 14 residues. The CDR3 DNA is TGTGCCAGCGCCCCAGGGACAGGGAATCAGCCCCAGCATTTT. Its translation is CASAPGTGNQPQHF.

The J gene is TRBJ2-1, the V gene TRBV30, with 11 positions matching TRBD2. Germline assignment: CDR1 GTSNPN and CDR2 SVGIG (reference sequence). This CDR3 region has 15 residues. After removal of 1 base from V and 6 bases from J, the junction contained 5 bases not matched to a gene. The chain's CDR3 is CAWSAVSGRANEQFF. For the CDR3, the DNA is TGTGCCTGGAGTGCGGTTAGCGGGAGGGCCAATGAGCAGTTCTTC.

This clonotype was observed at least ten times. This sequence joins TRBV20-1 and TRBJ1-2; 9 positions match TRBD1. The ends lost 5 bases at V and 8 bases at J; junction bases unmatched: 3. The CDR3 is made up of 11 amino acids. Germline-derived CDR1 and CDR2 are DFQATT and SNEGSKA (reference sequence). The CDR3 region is CSAPDRGGYTF. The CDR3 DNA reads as TGCAGTGCTCCGGACAGGGGCGGCTACACCTTC.

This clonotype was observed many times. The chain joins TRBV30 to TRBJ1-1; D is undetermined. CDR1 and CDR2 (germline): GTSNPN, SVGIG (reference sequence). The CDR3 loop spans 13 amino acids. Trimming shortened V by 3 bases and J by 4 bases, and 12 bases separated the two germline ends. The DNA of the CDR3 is TGTGCCTGGAGGAGGCGGGCGGCCACTGAAGCTTTCTTT. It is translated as CAWRRRAATEAFF.

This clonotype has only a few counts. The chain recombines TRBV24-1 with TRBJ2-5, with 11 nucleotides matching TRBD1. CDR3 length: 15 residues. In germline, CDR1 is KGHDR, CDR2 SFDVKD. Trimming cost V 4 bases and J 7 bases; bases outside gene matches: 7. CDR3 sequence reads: CATSDRTGGSGTQYF. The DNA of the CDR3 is TGTGCCACCAGTGACCGGACAGGGGGCAGTGGGACCCAGTACTTC.

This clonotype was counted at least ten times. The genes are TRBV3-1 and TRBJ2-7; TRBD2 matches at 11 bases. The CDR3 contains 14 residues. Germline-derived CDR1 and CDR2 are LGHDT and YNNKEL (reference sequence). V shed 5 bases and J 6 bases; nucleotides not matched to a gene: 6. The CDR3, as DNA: TGTGCCAGCAGCGGTACTAGCGGGAGCAGCGAGCAGTACTTC. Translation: CASSGTSGSSEQYF.

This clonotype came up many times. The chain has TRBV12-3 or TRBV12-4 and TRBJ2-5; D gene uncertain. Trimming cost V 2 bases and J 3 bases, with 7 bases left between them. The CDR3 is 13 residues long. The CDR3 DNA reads TGTGCCAGCAGTTTAAACAGAAAAGAGACCCAGTACTTC. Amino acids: CASSLNRKETQYF.

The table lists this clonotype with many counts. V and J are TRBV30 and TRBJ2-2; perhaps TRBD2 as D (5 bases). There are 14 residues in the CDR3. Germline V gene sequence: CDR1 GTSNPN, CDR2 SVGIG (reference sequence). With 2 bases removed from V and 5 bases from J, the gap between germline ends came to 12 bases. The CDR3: CAWSRERRTGELFF. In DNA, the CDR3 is TGTGCCTGGAGTAGGGAAAGGAGGACCGGGGAGCTGTTTTTT.

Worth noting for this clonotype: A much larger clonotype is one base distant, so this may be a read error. The CDR3 DNA follows: TGCAGCGTTTGGGGGACAATGAACACTGAAGCTTGCTTT. This encodes CSVWGTMNTEACF. The V gene is TRBV29-1, the J gene TRBJ1-1, with TRBD1 as a possible D gene (6 bases). CDR3 length equals 13 residues. The germline V gene encodes CDR1 SQVTM and CDR2 ANQGSEA.

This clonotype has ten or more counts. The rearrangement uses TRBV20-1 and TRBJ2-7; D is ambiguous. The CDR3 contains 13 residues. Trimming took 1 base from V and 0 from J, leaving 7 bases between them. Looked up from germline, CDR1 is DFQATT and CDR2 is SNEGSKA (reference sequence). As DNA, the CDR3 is TGCAGTGCTAGAGGTCAGAGCTCCTACGAGCAGTACTTC. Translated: CSARGQSSYEQYF.

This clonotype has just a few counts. The CDR3: CASKAWVQATLGAEAFF. The CDR3 region has the DNA TGTGCCAGCAAAGCTTGGGTACAGGCCACTTTGGGAGCTGAAGCTTTCTTT. The chain combines TRBV11-2 with TRBJ1-1; perhaps TRBD1 as D (5 bases). Germline-derived CDR1 and CDR2 are SGHAT and FQNNGV. The germline V and J ends were trimmed by 7 bases and 6 bases, with 27 bases remaining between them. CDR3 size: 17 residues.

The CDR3 is CASRDRAMLLAGASSYEQYF. In DNA form, the CDR3 reads TGTGCCAGCAGGGACAGGGCGATGTTACTAGCGGGTGCGAGCTCCTACGAGCAGTACTTC. The V gene is TRBV6-4, the J gene TRBJ2-7, with D possibly being TRBD2 (9 bases). From germline, CDR1 is MRHNA and CDR2 SNTAGT. V lost 6 bases and J lost 0, with 30 bases in between. The CDR3 spans 20 residues.

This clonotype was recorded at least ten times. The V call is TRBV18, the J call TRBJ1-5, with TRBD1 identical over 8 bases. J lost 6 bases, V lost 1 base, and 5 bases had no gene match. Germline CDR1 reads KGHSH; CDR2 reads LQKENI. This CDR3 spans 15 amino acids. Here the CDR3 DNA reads TGTGCCAGCTCACCACAAGGACAGGGTAGTCAGCCCCAGCATTTT. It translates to CASSPQGQGSQPQHF.

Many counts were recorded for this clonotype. The CDR3 reads CSALLPDSNQPQHF. The CDR3 bases are TGCAGTGCTCTCCTCCCGGATAGCAATCAGCCCCAGCATTTT. The V call is TRBV20-1, the J call TRBJ1-5; D is unclear. V shed 5 bases and J shed 0 bases, with 11 bases lying between them. The germline V gene encodes CDR1 DFQATT and CDR2 SNEGSKA (reference sequence). The CDR3 is made up of 14 amino acids.

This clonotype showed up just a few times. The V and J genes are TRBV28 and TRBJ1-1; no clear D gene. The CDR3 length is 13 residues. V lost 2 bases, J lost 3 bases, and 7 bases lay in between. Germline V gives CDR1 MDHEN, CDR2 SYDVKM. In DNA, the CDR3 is TGTGCCAGCAGTTTACCCGGAGACACTGAAGCTTTCTTT. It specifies CASSLPGDTEAFF.